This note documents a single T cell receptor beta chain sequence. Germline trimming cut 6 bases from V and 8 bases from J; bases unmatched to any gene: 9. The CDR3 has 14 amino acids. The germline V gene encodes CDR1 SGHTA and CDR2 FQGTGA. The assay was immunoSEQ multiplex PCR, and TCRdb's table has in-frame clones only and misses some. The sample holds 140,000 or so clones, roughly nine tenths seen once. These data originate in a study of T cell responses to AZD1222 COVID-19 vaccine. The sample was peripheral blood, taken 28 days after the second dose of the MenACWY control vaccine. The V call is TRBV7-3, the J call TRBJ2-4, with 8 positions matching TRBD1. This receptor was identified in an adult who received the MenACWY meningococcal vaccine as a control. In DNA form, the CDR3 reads TGTGCCAGCAGTCCCGGACAGGGCGAGGACATTCAGTACTTC. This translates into CASSPGQGEDIQYF.